This T cell receptor (beta chain) emerged from a study of cytomegalovirus exposure and HLA in healthy donors. Data came from immunoSEQ multiplex PCR; TCRdb stores just in-frame clones and leaves some out. The profile shows about 110,000 clones, approximately 85% of them singletons. CDR1 is SGHAT and CDR2 is FQNNGV in the germline V gene. The CDR3 is 15 residues long. V lost 5 bases to trimming and J lost 7 bases; unmatched junction nucleotides: 6. This TCR was sampled from a woman aged 18-30 years in good health and CMV-seronegative. The sample comprised PBMCs. The genes are TRBV11-2 and TRBJ2-1, with 12 nucleotides matching TRBD2. The CDR3 loop is CASSRLAGVLNEQFF. Written as DNA, the CDR3 is TGTGCCAGCAGCCGACTAGCGGGGGTTTTGAATGAGCAGTTCTTC.